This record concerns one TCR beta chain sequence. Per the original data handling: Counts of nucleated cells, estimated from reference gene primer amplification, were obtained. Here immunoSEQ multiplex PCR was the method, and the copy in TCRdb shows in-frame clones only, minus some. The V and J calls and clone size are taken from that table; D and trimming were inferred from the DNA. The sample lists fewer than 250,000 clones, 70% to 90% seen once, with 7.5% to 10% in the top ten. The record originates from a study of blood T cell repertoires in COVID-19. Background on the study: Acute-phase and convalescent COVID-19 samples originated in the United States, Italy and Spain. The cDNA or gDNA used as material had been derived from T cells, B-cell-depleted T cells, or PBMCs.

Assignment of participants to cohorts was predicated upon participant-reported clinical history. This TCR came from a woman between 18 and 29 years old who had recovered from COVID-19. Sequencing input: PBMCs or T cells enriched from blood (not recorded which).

The CDR3 loop is CASSYSRGEQYF. The DNA for the CDR3 is TGTGCCAGCAGTTACTCGAGAGGGGAGCAGTACTTC. J is TRBJ2-7 and V is TRBV6-6; a possible D gene is TRBD2 (5 bases). Between the trimmed V and J ends, which lost 0 bases and 7 bases, there was a span of 7 bases. CDR3 length equals 12 residues. Looked up from germline, CDR1 is MNHNY and CDR2 is SVGAGI (reference sequence).